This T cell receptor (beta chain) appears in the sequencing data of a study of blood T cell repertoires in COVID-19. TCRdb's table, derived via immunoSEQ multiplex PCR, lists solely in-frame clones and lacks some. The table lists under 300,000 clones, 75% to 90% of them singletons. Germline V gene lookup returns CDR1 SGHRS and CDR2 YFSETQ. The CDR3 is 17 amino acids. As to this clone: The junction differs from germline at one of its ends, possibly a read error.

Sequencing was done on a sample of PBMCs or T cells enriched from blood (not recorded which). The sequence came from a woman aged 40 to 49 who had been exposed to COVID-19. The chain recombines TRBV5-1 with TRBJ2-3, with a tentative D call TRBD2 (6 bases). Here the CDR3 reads CASSWAAGGDGTDTQYF. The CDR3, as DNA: TGTGCCAGCAGCTGGGCGGCGGGCGGGGATGGCACAGATACGCAGTATTTT.